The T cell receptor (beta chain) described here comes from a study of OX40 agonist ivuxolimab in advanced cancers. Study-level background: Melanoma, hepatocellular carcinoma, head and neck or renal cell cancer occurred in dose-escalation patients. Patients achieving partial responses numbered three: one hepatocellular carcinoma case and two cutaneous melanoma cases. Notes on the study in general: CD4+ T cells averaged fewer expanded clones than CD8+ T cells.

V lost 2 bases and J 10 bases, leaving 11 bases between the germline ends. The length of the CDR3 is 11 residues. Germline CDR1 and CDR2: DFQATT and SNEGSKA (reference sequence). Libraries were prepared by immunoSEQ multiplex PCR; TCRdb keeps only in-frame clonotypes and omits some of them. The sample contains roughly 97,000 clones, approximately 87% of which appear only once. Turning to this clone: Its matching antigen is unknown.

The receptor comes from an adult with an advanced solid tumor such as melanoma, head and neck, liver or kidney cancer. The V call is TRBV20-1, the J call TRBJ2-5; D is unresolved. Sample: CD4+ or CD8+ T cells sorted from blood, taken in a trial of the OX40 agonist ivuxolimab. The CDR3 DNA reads TGCAGTGCTAGACTCCCGAGTGGCCAGTACTTC. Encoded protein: CSARLPSGQYF.